This TCR beta chain derives from a study of T cell responses to AZD1222 COVID-19 vaccine. Study-wide points: Only five or six AZD1222 recipients were seropositive at baseline. Two AZD1222 doses significantly raised spike-specific TCR breadth and depth over controls.

V gave up 5 bases and J gave up 7 bases, with 27 bases separating them. Germline lookup yields CDR1 KGHSH and CDR2 LQKENI. The CDR3 runs 18 residues. The table came from immunoSEQ multiplex PCR; TCRdb's copy has only in-frame clones and leaves some out. The sample has 140,000 to 150,000 clones, about 93% seen once. With respect to this clone: Its antigen is still unknown.

The TCR comes from an adult in good health. Material: peripheral blood, obtained on day 0 of AZD1222 vaccination. This sequence joins TRBV18 and TRBJ2-1; a possible D gene is TRBD2 (6 bases). The chain's CDR3 is CASSATAGTANPLNEQFF. The CDR3 nucleotides read TGTGCCAGCTCAGCCACGGCCGGGACTGCGAATCCCTTAAATGAGCAGTTCTTC.